This T cell receptor beta chain came from a study of response to subunit inactivated influenza vaccine. TCRdb passed the RT-PCR reads through MiXCR, listing each CDR3 protein once. The sample holds roughly 190,000 distinct CDR3 sequences; approximately 12% are singletons and the top ten take approximately 30%. This clonotype was seen many times. V lost 6 bases to trimming and J lost 4 bases; unmatched junction nucleotides: 8. This CDR3 spans 16 amino acids. Germline CDR1 SEHNR, CDR2 FQNEAQ (reference sequence). The data also belong to a second study, concerning T cells expressing NK-cell markers. According to that study: As the method of synthesis, 5'RACE template switching with UMIs yielded TCR beta cDNA. In the group of eight sequenced donors, seven were HCMV-seropositive and one was seronegative. NKG2C+ dominant clonotypes from over five donors made up roughly 1.0-8% of CD8+ T cells. HCMV specificity was not established for the expanded NKG2C+ T cell clones.

The clonotype originates from a man aged 50 to 59 who received an inactivated influenza vaccine. The source was CD8+ T cells sorted from PBMCs, collected 12 days after vaccination. The chain couples TRBV7-9 to TRBJ2-1; 11 nucleotides match TRBD2. The DNA for the CDR3 is TGTGCCAGCAGGAACGCTAGCGGGGGGCGGTACAATGAGCAGTTCTTC. Amino acids: CASRNASGGRYNEQFF.